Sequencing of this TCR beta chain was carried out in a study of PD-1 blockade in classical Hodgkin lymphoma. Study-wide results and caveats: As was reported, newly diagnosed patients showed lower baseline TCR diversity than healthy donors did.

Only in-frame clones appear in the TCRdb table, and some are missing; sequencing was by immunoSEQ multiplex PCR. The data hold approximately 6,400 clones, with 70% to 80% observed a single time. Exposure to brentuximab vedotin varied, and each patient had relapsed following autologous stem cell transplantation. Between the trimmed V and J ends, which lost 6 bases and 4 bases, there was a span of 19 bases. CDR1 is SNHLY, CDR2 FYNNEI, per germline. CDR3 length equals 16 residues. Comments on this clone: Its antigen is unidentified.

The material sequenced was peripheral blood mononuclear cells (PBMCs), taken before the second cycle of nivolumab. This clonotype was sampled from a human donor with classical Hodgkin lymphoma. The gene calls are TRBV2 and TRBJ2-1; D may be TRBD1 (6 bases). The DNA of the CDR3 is TGTGCCAGCAGGGGGGTGACAGGACCGATTTACAATGAGCAGTTCTTC. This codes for CASRGVTGPIYNEQFF. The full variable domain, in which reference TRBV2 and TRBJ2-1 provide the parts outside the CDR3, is EPEVTQTPSHQVTQMGQEVILRCVPISNHLYFYWYRQILGQKVEFLVSFYNNEISEKSEIFDDQFSVERPDGSNFTLKIRSTKLEDSAMYFCASRGVTGPIYNEQFFGPGTRLTVL.